These T cell receptor beta chains were read from a single sample in a study of technical replicates of blood from several donors. Assay used: immunoSEQ multiplex PCR; TCRdb lists only in-frame clones, some missing. The table lists roughly 76,000 clones, 94% of them singletons. The material sequenced was T cells isolated from PBMCs. Receptors were obtained from a human donor in good health. The CDR3 runs from the conserved cysteine through the conserved F or W. The D gene is left open where the match is weak. Size is omitted from some rows. Given values are once, few, many or a class for expanded clones.

v_call	d_call	j_call	clone_size	cdr3_nt	cdr3_aa
TRBV5-1	.	TRBJ2-7	.	TGCGCCAGCAGCTTAGCCGGGGTCATCGACCTAATCTACGAGCAGTACTTC	CASSLAGVIDLIYEQYF
TRBV6-5	.	TRBJ2-1	.	TGTGCCAGCAGTTATAGAGAGAACGCCTACAATGAGCAGTTCTTC	CASSYRENAYNEQFF
TRBV4-1	.	TRBJ2-7	.	TGCGCCAGCAGAGAGTCTTTGACCGGAGACAGGTCCTACGAGCAGTACTTC	CASRESLTGDRSYEQYF
TRBV4-2	TRBD2	TRBJ2-3	.	TGTGCCAGCAGCTCAGGCGGAGCTAGCGGGAGGGCCCTCGATACGCAGTATTTT	CASSSGGASGRALDTQYF
TRBV4-1	.	TRBJ2-7	.	TGCGCCAGCAGCCGACTCGGAGATAACTACGAGCAGTACTTC	CASSRLGDNYEQYF
TRBV18	.	TRBJ1-1	few	TGTGCCAGCTCACCACTGCAGGCAGAAGCTTTCTTT	CASSPLQAEAFF
TRBV30	TRBD1	TRBJ2-2	.	TGTGCCTGGGGGAGCTACAGGGGGTCAACCGGGGAGCTGTTTTTT	CAWGSYRGSTGELFF
TRBV5-6	TRBD1	TRBJ2-5	.	TGTGCCAGCAGCTCACTGGACAGGTACCAAGAGACCCAGTACTTC	CASSSLDRYQETQYF
TRBV19	.	TRBJ2-2	.	TGTGCCAGTGCGGGCATTCCTTCGACCGGGGAGCTGTTTTTT	CASAGIPSTGELFF
TRBV13	.	TRBJ1-1	few	TGTGCCAGCAGCCTACAGGGATCTGAAGCTTTCTTT	CASSLQGSEAFF
TRBV5-6	TRBD2	TRBJ2-2	.	TGTGCCAGCAGCCCCCGGACTAGCGGGGTAACCGGGGAGCTGTTTTTT	CASSPRTSGVTGELFF
TRBV5-6	TRBD1	TRBJ1-2	.	TGTGCCAGCAGACGCACAGGGGCTACGAACTATGGCTACACCTTC	CASRRTGATNYGYTF
TRBV29-1	TRBD2	TRBJ2-1	once	TGCAGCGTTGAGGGGGGGGAAACCCTTAGCGCCTACAATGAGCAGTTCTTC	CSVEGGETLSAYNEQFF
TRBV19	.	TRBJ1-5	once	TGTGCCAGTACCCCGGGAGGCAATCAGCCCCAGCATTTT	CASTPGGNQPQHF
TRBV9	.	TRBJ1-4	.	TGTGCCAGCGCAGGCTCAACTAATGAAAAACTGTTTTTT	CASAGSTNEKLFF
TRBV6-1	.	TRBJ1-4	.	TGTGCCACCTTCGGCAGGGTAGAGGAAAAACTGTTTTTT	CATFGRVEEKLFF
TRBV29-1	TRBD2	TRBJ2-7	.	TGCAGCGTCGCCTCCGGGACTAGCGGGTCCCACTACGAGCAGTACTTC	CSVASGTSGSHYEQYF
TRBV11-3	TRBD1	TRBJ2-3	once	TGTGCCAGCAGCCTATCGAGGGACAGGGGAAGAGTTAGAGATACGCAGTATTTT	CASSLSRDRGRVRDTQYF
TRBV29-1	TRBD1	TRBJ2-1	.	TGCAGCAACCTAACCGGGACAGGGGCATACAATGAGCAGTTCTTC	CSNLTGTGAYNEQFF
TRBV5-1	TRBD1	TRBJ2-3	.	TGCGCCAGCAGCTTCGACAGGGATGCGCAGTATTTT	CASSFDRDAQYF
TRBV29-1	TRBD1	TRBJ1-1	.	TGCAGCGTGAAGGGACAGCGCATGAACACTGAAGCTTTCTTT	CSVKGQRMNTEAFF
TRBV5-1	.	TRBJ2-7	.	TGCGCCAGCAGCTTGGCGGGATCCCGTATCTACGAGCAGTACTTC	CASSLAGSRIYEQYF
TRBV5-1	TRBD1	TRBJ1-2	.	TGCGCCAGCAGCCAGCGTGGGGACAGGGAGTACACCTTC	CASSQRGDREYTF
TRBV4-2	TRBD1	TRBJ1-2	.	TGTGCCAGCAGCCTAGGACAGGGTGACTATGGCTACACCTTC	CASSLGQGDYGYTF
TRBV11-3	.	TRBJ2-3	.	TGTGCCAGTCGGGACAAAAGCACAGATACGCAGTATTTT	CASRDKSTDTQYF
TRBV28	.	TRBJ2-1	once	TGTGCCAGCAGTCCCCGACAGAAATCTCATGAGCAGTTCTTC	CASSPRQKSHEQFF
TRBV11-1	TRBD1	TRBJ2-7	.	TGTGCCAGCAGCCTCAGTGGGACAGGGGCCTTGGAGCAGTACTTC	CASSLSGTGALEQYF
TRBV5-4	TRBD1	TRBJ2-1	.	TGTGCCAGCAGCTTGGCGCGACAGGGTAGGCAGTTCTTC	CASSLARQGRQFF
TRBV2	.	TRBJ2-1	.	TGTGCCAGTCCACAAGGGCGGGGCAATGAGCAGTTCTTC	CASPQGRGNEQFF
TRBV6-1	.	TRBJ1-4	.	TGTGCCAGCAGCTTACAGAGAAAAGGAAATGAAAAACTGTTTTTT	CASSLQRKGNEKLFF